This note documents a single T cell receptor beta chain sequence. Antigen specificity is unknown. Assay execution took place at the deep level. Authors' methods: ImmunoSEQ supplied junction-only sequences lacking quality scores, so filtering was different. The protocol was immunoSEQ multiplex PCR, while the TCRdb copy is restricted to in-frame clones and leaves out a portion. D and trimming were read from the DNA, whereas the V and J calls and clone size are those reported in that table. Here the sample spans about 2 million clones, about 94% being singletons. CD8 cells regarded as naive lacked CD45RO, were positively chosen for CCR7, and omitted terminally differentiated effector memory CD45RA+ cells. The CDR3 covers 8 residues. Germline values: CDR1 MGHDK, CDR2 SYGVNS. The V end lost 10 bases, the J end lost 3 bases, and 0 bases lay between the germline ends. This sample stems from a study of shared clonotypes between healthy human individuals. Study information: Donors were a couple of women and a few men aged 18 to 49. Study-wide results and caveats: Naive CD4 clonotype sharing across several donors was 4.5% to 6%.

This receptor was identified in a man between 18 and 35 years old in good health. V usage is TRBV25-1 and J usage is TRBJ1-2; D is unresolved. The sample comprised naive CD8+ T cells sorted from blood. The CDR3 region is CANYGYTF. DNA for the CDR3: TGTGCCAACTATGGCTACACCTTC.